The 5 T cell receptor beta chains presented below share a single source sample, sequenced in a study of blood T cell repertoires in COVID-19. Method: immunoSEQ multiplex PCR; TCRdb's copy keeps in-frame clones and lacks some. This sample has roughly 240,000 clones, with approximately 90% found just once. The sequenced material came from PBMCs or T cells enriched from blood (not recorded which). These receptors all stem from a woman in her 30s with acute COVID-19.

For the CDR3, the DNA is TGTGCCAGCAGCTCCCAACAGATCCCGGACACTGAAGCTTTCTTT. Protein sequence: CASSSQQIPDTEAFF. The chain uses TRBV7-6 and TRBJ1-1; no firm D call. There are 15 residues in the CDR3. Germline CDR1 and CDR2: SGHVS and FNYEAQ. Trimming stripped 4 bases from V and 3 bases from J, with 15 bases between.

The chain employs TRBV6-6 and TRBJ1-5; D gene ambiguous. The germline CDR1 and CDR2 sequences are MNHNY and SVGAGI (reference sequence). The CDR3 sequence is 14 residues long. V was clipped by 4 bases and J by 4 bases, with 11 bases between them. The CDR3 DNA follows: TGTGCCAGCAGTTTCTCACAGATTAATCAGCCCCAGCATTTT. It codes for CASSFSQINQPQHF.

The CDR3 sequence: CASSLWQDNEQFF. CDR3 nucleotide sequence: TGTGCCAGCAGCTTATGGCAGGACAATGAGCAGTTCTTC. This chain uses TRBV13 with TRBJ2-1; D is uncertain. The CDR3 is made up of 13 amino acids. V was shortened by 2 bases and J by 5 bases, with 7 bases between the two germline ends. The V gene's germline CDR1 is PRHDT and CDR2 FYEKMQ (reference sequence).

This chain links TRBV20-1 with TRBJ1-6, with TRBD1 identical over 9 bases. Losses at the gene ends were 3 bases for V and 9 bases for J; bases not matched to a gene: 6. The CDR3 runs to 14 residues. Germline lookup yields CDR1 DFQATT and CDR2 SNEGSKA (reference sequence). CDR3 in amino acids: CSASNRDRASPLHF. The CDR3 DNA reads as TGCAGTGCTAGTAACCGGGACAGGGCTTCACCCCTCCACTTT.

The CDR3 DNA reads TGTGCCAGCAGCAAACCCGGGACAGGAAAAAGAAACACCATATATTTT. Translated: CASSKPGTGKRNTIYF. The chain uses TRBV3-1 (or the pseudogene TRBV3-2) and TRBJ1-3; TRBD1 matches at 8 bases. Germline CDR1 and CDR2: LGHDT and YNNKEL (reference sequence). Trimming at V came to 5 bases and at J to 5 bases, leaving 11 bases not matched to a gene. This CDR3 region has 16 residues.